These T cell receptor beta chains were read from a single sample in a study of identifying expanded T cells in peripheral blood. Clones were sequenced by immunoSEQ multiplex PCR, and TCRdb holds only the in-frame ones, with some missing. The sample contains over 85,000 clones, roughly 85% of which appear only once. Material for sequencing was blood. These receptor sequences come from a person between 18 and 69 years old in good health. Both conserved end residues are part of each CDR3. The order of the fields is V gene, clone size, J gene, D gene, CDR3 length, CDR3 DNA, CDR3 protein. The D gene is left open where the match is weak. Only some rows state a clone size, as once, few, many or a class for expanded clones.

v_call: TRBV5-5; clone_size: NA; j_call: TRBJ2-1; d_call: NA; cdr3_length: 12; cdr3_nt: TGTGCCAGCCACGTCACCCGCAATGAGCAGTTCTTC; cdr3_aa: CASHVTRNEQFF
v_call: TRBV2; clone_size: NA; j_call: TRBJ1-1; d_call: NA; cdr3_length: 16; cdr3_nt: TGTGCCAGCAGTGACTCCTCGGTCGGCCGGGGGACTGAAGCTTTCTTT; cdr3_aa: CASSDSSVGRGTEAFF
v_call: TRBV5-1; clone_size: NA; j_call: TRBJ2-5; d_call: NA; cdr3_length: 14; cdr3_nt: TGCGCCAGCAGCTTCAAGGGTCCGCAAGAGACCCAGTACTTC; cdr3_aa: CASSFKGPQETQYF
v_call: TRBV5-7; clone_size: NA; j_call: TRBJ2-2; d_call: NA; cdr3_length: 15; cdr3_nt: TGTGCCAGCAGCTTCACACAGGGCCCCCCGGGGGAGCTGTTTTTT; cdr3_aa: CASSFTQGPPGELFF
v_call: TRBV5-1; clone_size: NA; j_call: TRBJ2-1; d_call: TRBD2; cdr3_length: 17; cdr3_nt: TGCGCCAGCAGCTTGGCCGTAGCAGCGGGGGGCATAAATGAGCAGTTCTTC; cdr3_aa: CASSLAVAAGGINEQFF
v_call: TRBV7-2; clone_size: NA; j_call: TRBJ1-2; d_call: TRBD1; cdr3_length: 15; cdr3_nt: TGTGCCAGCAGCTTAAACTACAGGGGTGCGGCCGGCTACACCTTC; cdr3_aa: CASSLNYRGAAGYTF
v_call: TRBV11-2; clone_size: once; j_call: TRBJ2-5; d_call: NA; cdr3_length: 14; cdr3_nt: TGTGCCAGCAGCTTTTCAGGGACTCAAGAGACCCAGTACTTC; cdr3_aa: CASSFSGTQETQYF
v_call: TRBV5-5; clone_size: NA; j_call: TRBJ1-1; d_call: NA; cdr3_length: 13; cdr3_nt: TGTGCCAGCAGGTTACAGGAGGACACTGAAGCTTTCTTT; cdr3_aa: CASRLQEDTEAFF
v_call: TRBV7-2; clone_size: NA; j_call: TRBJ1-2; d_call: TRBD1; cdr3_length: 16; cdr3_nt: TGTGCCAGCAGCTTAGTGGGACAGAGACTTGGCTATGGCTACACCTTC; cdr3_aa: CASSLVGQRLGYGYTF
v_call: TRBV5-1; clone_size: NA; j_call: TRBJ2-7; d_call: NA; cdr3_length: 14; cdr3_nt: TGCGCCAGCAGCTCTGTGGGACGGTTTGGCGAGCAGTACTTC; cdr3_aa: CASSSVGRFGEQYF
v_call: TRBV6-1; clone_size: NA; j_call: TRBJ1-1; d_call: TRBD1; cdr3_length: 14; cdr3_nt: TGTGCCAGCAGAAGGGACAGAACGAACACTGAAGCTTTCTTT; cdr3_aa: CASRRDRTNTEAFF
v_call: TRBV6-6; clone_size: NA; j_call: TRBJ1-2; d_call: NA; cdr3_length: 11; cdr3_nt: TGTGCCAGCACCGGGGTGGGAGGCTACACCTTC; cdr3_aa: CASTGVGGYTF
v_call: TRBV7-2; clone_size: NA; j_call: TRBJ2-2; d_call: TRBD1; cdr3_length: 14; cdr3_nt: TGTGCCAGCAGCTTAGGGGACAGCACCGGGGAGCTGTTTTTT; cdr3_aa: CASSLGDSTGELFF
v_call: TRBV15; clone_size: NA; j_call: TRBJ2-1; d_call: NA; cdr3_length: 16; cdr3_nt: TGTGCCACCAGCAGAGATTGGAGGGGTACCTACAATGAGCAGTTCTTC; cdr3_aa: CATSRDWRGTYNEQFF
v_call: TRBV30; clone_size: NA; j_call: TRBJ2-7; d_call: TRBD2; cdr3_length: 13; cdr3_nt: TGTGCCTGGATAAGGGCGGGGGGGCACGAGCAGTACTTC; cdr3_aa: CAWIRAGGHEQYF
v_call: TRBV4-3; clone_size: once; j_call: TRBJ1-1; d_call: NA; cdr3_length: 13; cdr3_nt: TGCGCCAGCAGCCAAGTTGTGGTCACTGAAGCTTTCTTT; cdr3_aa: CASSQVVVTEAFF
v_call: TRBV11-3; clone_size: NA; j_call: TRBJ2-2; d_call: NA; cdr3_length: 14; cdr3_nt: TGTGCCAGCAGCAGCTCAACGAACACCGGGGAGCTGTTTTTT; cdr3_aa: CASSSSTNTGELFF
v_call: TRBV2; clone_size: NA; j_call: TRBJ2-1; d_call: TRBD1; cdr3_length: 15; cdr3_nt: TGTGCCAGCAGCTCGGGACAGGTTTCCTACAATGAGCAGTTCTTC; cdr3_aa: CASSSGQVSYNEQFF
v_call: TRBV6-5; clone_size: NA; j_call: TRBJ2-2; d_call: NA; cdr3_length: 12; cdr3_nt: TGTGCCAGCATCAAGCCCACCGGGGAGCTGTTTTTT; cdr3_aa: CASIKPTGELFF
v_call: TRBV2; clone_size: NA; j_call: TRBJ1-6; d_call: NA; cdr3_length: 14; cdr3_nt: TGTGCCACCTGCGATGCCCTCGGCCCCATACCCCTCCACTTT; cdr3_aa: CATCDALGPIPLHF
v_call: TRBV6-6; clone_size: NA; j_call: TRBJ2-2; d_call: NA; cdr3_length: 14; cdr3_nt: TGTGCCAGCAGTACCGAATTGGGGCCCGGGGAGCTGTTTTTT; cdr3_aa: CASSTELGPGELFF
v_call: TRBV4-1; clone_size: NA; j_call: TRBJ1-2; d_call: TRBD1; cdr3_length: 16; cdr3_nt: TGCGCCAGCAGCCAAGATCCGGCAGGGGGTTACTATGGCTGCACCTTC; cdr3_aa: CASSQDPAGGYYGCTF
v_call: TRBV18; clone_size: NA; j_call: TRBJ2-5; d_call: TRBD2; cdr3_length: 15; cdr3_nt: TGTGCCAGCTCACTACGGGGGGGGTCACAGGAGACCCAGTACTTC; cdr3_aa: CASSLRGGSQETQYF
v_call: TRBV4-1; clone_size: NA; j_call: TRBJ1-6; d_call: NA; cdr3_length: 15; cdr3_nt: TGCGCCAGCAGCCAAACCGGTAGTAGCGACTCACCCCTCCACTTT; cdr3_aa: CASSQTGSSDSPLHF
v_call: TRBV6-6; clone_size: NA; j_call: TRBJ1-5; d_call: NA; cdr3_length: 12; cdr3_nt: TGTGCCAGCAAAGAAAGCAATCAGCCCCAGCATTTT; cdr3_aa: CASKESNQPQHF
v_call: TRBV7-9; clone_size: few; j_call: TRBJ1-4; d_call: NA; cdr3_length: 14; cdr3_nt: TGTGCCAGCAGCTTAGCGTCAGCTACCGAAAAACTGTTTTTT; cdr3_aa: CASSLASATEKLFF
v_call: TRBV18; clone_size: NA; j_call: TRBJ2-3; d_call: NA; cdr3_length: 16; cdr3_nt: NA; cdr3_aa: CASSPTSGQSTDTQYF
v_call: TRBV6-5; clone_size: NA; j_call: TRBJ1-4; d_call: NA; cdr3_length: 15; cdr3_nt: TGTGCCAGCAGCCGACGGGCGGCAACTAATGAAAAACTGTTTTTT; cdr3_aa: CASSRRAATNEKLFF
v_call: TRBV5-4; clone_size: NA; j_call: TRBJ2-3; d_call: NA; cdr3_length: 16; cdr3_nt: TGTGCCAGCAGCTGGGGGCCGGCGGGCGGGCCAGATACGCAGTATTTT; cdr3_aa: CASSWGPAGGPDTQYF
v_call: TRBV2; clone_size: NA; j_call: TRBJ2-1; d_call: NA; cdr3_length: 13; cdr3_nt: TGTGCCAGGAGGGGGACGGTGGGGGACGAGCAGTTCTTC; cdr3_aa: CARRGTVGDEQFF
v_call: TRBV27; clone_size: NA; j_call: TRBJ1-2; d_call: NA; cdr3_length: 14; cdr3_nt: TGTGCCAGCAGTGCTCCCTACAGGGCTGGGGGCTACACCTTC; cdr3_aa: CASSAPYRAGGYTF
v_call: TRBV9; clone_size: once; j_call: TRBJ1-1; d_call: NA; cdr3_length: 14; cdr3_nt: TGTGCCAGCAGCGTGGGAATAGGTGGTACTGAAGCTTTCTTT; cdr3_aa: CASSVGIGGTEAFF
v_call: TRBV6-5; clone_size: once; j_call: TRBJ2-5; d_call: NA; cdr3_length: 14; cdr3_nt: TGTGCCAGCCTGGGCGGGAACCCACAAGAGACCCAGTACTTC; cdr3_aa: CASLGGNPQETQYF
v_call: TRBV30; clone_size: NA; j_call: TRBJ1-1; d_call: NA; cdr3_length: 15; cdr3_nt: TGTGCCTGGAGAGATAAATTGGGGGCGTTCACTGAAGCTTTCTTT; cdr3_aa: CAWRDKLGAFTEAFF
v_call: TRBV7-2; clone_size: many; j_call: TRBJ1-2; d_call: NA; cdr3_length: 13; cdr3_nt: TGTGCCAGCTGTGTAAGCCCATGTCTAGGCTACACCTTC; cdr3_aa: CASCVSPCLGYTF
v_call: TRBV7-9; clone_size: NA; j_call: TRBJ2-2; d_call: TRBD1; cdr3_length: 17; cdr3_nt: TGTGCCAGCAGCCATTACAGGGGTAGGACGAACACCGGGGAGCTGTTTTTT; cdr3_aa: CASSHYRGRTNTGELFF
v_call: TRBV2; clone_size: NA; j_call: TRBJ1-1; d_call: NA; cdr3_length: 13; cdr3_nt: TGTGCCAGTGAGGCCCCCATGAACACTGAAGCTTTCTTT; cdr3_aa: CASEAPMNTEAFF
v_call: TRBV7-3; clone_size: NA; j_call: TRBJ1-1; d_call: NA; cdr3_length: 13; cdr3_nt: TGTGCCAGCAGCCCCGGGGGGAACACTGAAGCTTTCTTT; cdr3_aa: CASSPGGNTEAFF
v_call: TRBV7-2; clone_size: NA; j_call: TRBJ2-1; d_call: NA; cdr3_length: 15; cdr3_nt: TGTGCCAGCAGCTTAACCCCCGGCAGAAACAATGAGCAGTTCTTC; cdr3_aa: CASSLTPGRNNEQFF
v_call: TRBV5-4; clone_size: NA; j_call: TRBJ1-2; d_call: NA; cdr3_length: 15; cdr3_nt: TGTGCCAGCAGCTTGCCCCAACAGGGACAAGGTGGCTACACCTTC; cdr3_aa: CASSLPQQGQGGYTF
v_call: TRBV27; clone_size: NA; j_call: TRBJ1-1; d_call: NA; cdr3_length: 13; cdr3_nt: TGTGCCAGTGGTCCAGGGACTGGGACTGAAGCTTTCTTT; cdr3_aa: CASGPGTGTEAFF
v_call: TRBV2; clone_size: few; j_call: TRBJ2-1; d_call: NA; cdr3_length: 11; cdr3_nt: TGTGCCAGCAACTCGGGAAATGAGCAGTTCTTC; cdr3_aa: CASNSGNEQFF
v_call: TRBV19; clone_size: NA; j_call: TRBJ1-5; d_call: NA; cdr3_length: 13; cdr3_nt: TGTGCCAGTAGTATCCGGGCGGTGGGGCCCCAGCATTTT; cdr3_aa: CASSIRAVGPQHF
v_call: TRBV7-2; clone_size: NA; j_call: TRBJ2-3; d_call: TRBD1; cdr3_length: 17; cdr3_nt: TGTGCCAGCAGCTCGCGCTCGGGACAGGGTTTACCAGATACGCAGTATTTT; cdr3_aa: CASSSRSGQGLPDTQYF
v_call: TRBV11-2; clone_size: NA; j_call: TRBJ1-1; d_call: NA; cdr3_length: 12; cdr3_nt: TGTGCCAGCAGTCAGAGGCCCACTGAAGCTTTCTTT; cdr3_aa: CASSQRPTEAFF
v_call: TRBV11-3; clone_size: once; j_call: TRBJ2-5; d_call: NA; cdr3_length: 14; cdr3_nt: TGTGCCAGCAGCTTAGTCAGGGGTCGTGAGACCCAGTACTTC; cdr3_aa: CASSLVRGRETQYF
v_call: TRBV7-2; clone_size: once; j_call: TRBJ1-6; d_call: NA; cdr3_length: 14; cdr3_nt: TGTGCCAGCAGCTTACGGGGCCAGGGATCACCCCTCCACTTT; cdr3_aa: CASSLRGQGSPLHF
v_call: TRBV12-5; clone_size: NA; j_call: TRBJ2-5; d_call: TRBD2; cdr3_length: 15; cdr3_nt: TGTGCTAGTGGCTTGCCTAGCGGGGGGGCAGAGACCCAGTACTTC; cdr3_aa: CASGLPSGGAETQYF
v_call: TRBV29-1; clone_size: NA; j_call: TRBJ1-2; d_call: NA; cdr3_length: 17; cdr3_nt: TGCAGCGTTGAAGCCTTCTCTCTCAAGGGGTGGGAGTATGGCTACACCTTC; cdr3_aa: CSVEAFSLKGWEYGYTF
v_call: TRBV11-3; clone_size: NA; j_call: TRBJ1-1; d_call: TRBD1; cdr3_length: 12; cdr3_nt: TGTGCCAGCAGCTTTGGGGACAGGGACGCTTTCTTT; cdr3_aa: CASSFGDRDAFF
v_call: TRBV19; clone_size: NA; j_call: TRBJ1-4; d_call: NA; cdr3_length: 15; cdr3_nt: TGTGCCAGTAGTACCAGACGGGATCGGGGTGAAAAACTGTTTTTT; cdr3_aa: CASSTRRDRGEKLFF
v_call: TRBV11-2; clone_size: NA; j_call: TRBJ2-3; d_call: NA; cdr3_length: 14; cdr3_nt: TGTGCCAGCAGCTTAGTCGATGTCACAGATACGCAGTATTTT; cdr3_aa: CASSLVDVTDTQYF
v_call: TRBV10-1; clone_size: NA; j_call: TRBJ2-3; d_call: NA; cdr3_length: 14; cdr3_nt: TGCGCCAGCAGTACCGGGACCATCCGCGATACGCAGTATTTT; cdr3_aa: CASSTGTIRDTQYF